The next 25 T cell receptor beta chains were all read from a single sample in a study of CDR3 diversity in severe acne. Using its own MiXCR run on the PCR reads, TCRdb lists one record per CDR3 protein. The table shows more than 85,000 distinct CDR3 sequences, with under 55% occurring only once. Input material: blood. These receptors were obtained from a male donor with severe acne vulgaris.

The chain joins TRBV2 to TRBJ1-6, with D hard to call. V lost 1 base, J lost 3 bases, and 10 bases lay in between. From germline, CDR1 is SNHLY and CDR2 FYNNEI. The CDR3 runs to 16 residues. CDR3 protein: CASSEDGFSYNSPLHF. The CDR3 DNA sequence: TGTGCCAGCAGTGAAGATGGGTTCAGCTATAATTCACCCCTCCACTTT.

The rearrangement links TRBV5-6 to TRBJ1-2; D is perhaps TRBD1 (5 bases). CDR3 size: 16 residues. The germline V gene encodes CDR1 SGHDT and CDR2 YYEEEE. V shed 2 bases and J shed 0 bases, with 14 bases lying between them. The CDR3 DNA follows: TGTGCCAGCAGCTTCAGGGATCTCGGATCTAACTATGGCTACACCTTC. The encoded protein is CASSFRDLGSNYGYTF. The variable domain in full, with the rest retrieved from reference TRBV5-6 and TRBJ1-2, is DAGVTQSPTHLIKTRGQQVTLRCSPKSGHDTVSWYQQALGQGPQFIFQYYEEEERQRGNFPDRFSGHQFPNYSSELNVNALLLGDSALYLCASSFRDLGSNYGYTFGSGTRLTVV.

On this clonotype: Because the CDR3's place on the DNA is in doubt, the DNA is left out and the CDR3 is given as listed by TCRdb. This rearrangement joins TRBV7-9 to TRBJ2-7; TRBD1 is the table's D call, not checked against the DNA. From its first to its last residue, the CDR3 has 20 amino acids. CDR1 is SEHNR, CDR2 FQNEAQ, per germline (reference sequence). CDR3 amino acids: CASSFYICSATRPGSYEQYF.

This clonotype has just a few counts. V usage is TRBV19 and J usage is TRBJ2-1; D remains ambiguous. Germline loops: CDR1 LNHDA, CDR2 SQIVND (reference sequence). V was clipped by 0 bases and J by 1 base, with 7 bases between them. The CDR3 extends over 15 amino acids. The chain's CDR3 is CASSIDPGSYNEQFF. CDR3 sequence (DNA): TGTGCCAGTAGTATAGACCCTGGGTCCTACAATGAGCAGTTCTTC. Combining the CDR3 with reference TRBV19 and TRBJ2-1 gives the whole variable domain DGGITQSPKYLFRKEGQNVTLSCEQNLNHDAMYWYRQDPGQGLRLIYYSQIVNDFQKGDIAEGYSVSREKKESFPLTVTSAQKNPTAFYLCASSIDPGSYNEQFFGPGTRLTVL.

This clonotype was seen at least ten times. CDR3 region: CASSLRGYGYTF. CDR3 coding DNA: TGTGCCAGCAGCTTAAGAGGCTATGGCTACACCTTC. V usage is TRBV7-9 and J usage is TRBJ1-2; D unclear. The V gene's germline CDR1 is SEHNR and CDR2 FQNEAQ (reference sequence). Trimming took off 2 bases at V and 4 bases at J, with 5 bases between the two ends. This CDR3 contains 12 residues.

The chain recombines TRBV2 with TRBJ2-2; 11 bases agree with TRBD2. V lost 6 bases and J lost 3; bases outside the gene matches: 3. Germline V gene data show CDR1 as SNHLY and CDR2 as FYNNEI. The CDR3 is made up of 15 amino acids. The CDR3 is CASSQLAGDTGELFF. The CDR3 nucleotides read TGTGCCAGCAGCCAACTAGCGGGGGACACCGGGGAGCTGTTTTTT.

In regard to this clonotype: A much larger clone differs by one base, so this may be a read error. V is TRBV5-6 and J is TRBJ2-2; 8 bases align to TRBD2. The CDR3 sequence is 14 residues long. Per the germline V gene, CDR1 is SGHDT and CDR2 is YYEEEE. The V and J ends lost 2 bases and 7 bases, in that order; junction bases with no gene match: 4. The CDR3 DNA follows: TGTGCCAGCAGCTTTGGTAGCGGGATCGGGGAGCTGTTTTTT. Translated, it gives CASSFGSGIGELFF.

Remarks on this clonotype: At one end the junction does not follow the germline gene, possibly because of a read error. The chain is built from TRBV20-1 and TRBJ2-7, with TRBD2 matching 8 bases. This CDR3 contains 15 residues. Germline-derived CDR1 and CDR2 are DFQATT and SNEGSKA (reference sequence). The CDR3: CSARGIAGTSDEQYF. In DNA form, the CDR3 reads TGCAGTGCTAGAGGGATAGCGGGAACCTCCGACGAGCAGTACTTC.

This clonotype was observed many times. This sequence joins TRBV5-1 and TRBJ2-5; D not resolved. Trimming pared 3 bases from V and 3 bases from J, leaving 9 bases between. The CDR3 is 13 residues long. CDR1 and CDR2 from the germline V gene are SGHRS and YFSETQ. CDR3 in DNA: TGCGCCAGCAGCTGGGGATCAGAAGAGACCCAGTACTTC. Translated, it gives CASSWGSEETQYF.

The chain joins TRBV7-9 to TRBJ2-3, with 8 nucleotides matching TRBD1. This CDR3 spans 14 amino acids. V was pared by 5 bases and J by 5 bases, with 6 bases of the junction left unmatched. CDR1 and CDR2 (germline): SEHNR, FQNEAQ (reference sequence). The CDR3 sequence is CASSPDRVKDTQYF. DNA of the CDR3: TGTGCCAGCAGCCCGGACAGGGTTAAAGATACGCAGTATTTT.

About this clonotype itself: This may come from a read error, since a much larger clone is one base off. This sequence joins TRBV6-5 and TRBJ2-1; 9 nucleotides line up with TRBD1. This CDR3 contains 15 residues. Germline lookup yields CDR1 MNHEY and CDR2 SVGAGI. V lost 8 bases and J lost 6; bases outside the gene matches: 11. CDR3 sequence reads: CASLRTGDIGNEQFF. CDR3 in DNA: TGTGCCAGCCTACGGACAGGGGACATCGGCAATGAGCAGTTCTTC.

Judged by abundance, this clonotype is medium-sized. The chain uses TRBV25-1 and TRBJ1-3; D is undetermined. CDR3 length: 15 residues. V lost 3 bases to trimming and J lost 0 bases, with 9 bases between them. Germline CDR1 reads MGHDK; CDR2 reads SYGVNS. The CDR3 here is CASSDAGDSGNTIYF. Here the CDR3 DNA reads TGTGCCAGCAGTGACGCGGGAGACTCTGGAAACACCATATATTTT.

This clonotype was counted ten times or more. The gene calls are TRBV4-3 and TRBJ2-3; D perhaps matches TRBD2 (6 bases). This CDR3 contains 15 residues. V was pared by 1 base and J by 4 bases, with 12 bases between. CDR1 is LGHNA and CDR2 is YSLEER in the germline V gene. As DNA, the CDR3 is TGCGCCAGCAGCCAAGGTCTCAGGGAGGCAGATACGCAGTATTTT. It is translated as CASSQGLREADTQYF.

This clonotype turned up a few times. The chain uses TRBV7-9 and TRBJ1-1; D is unresolved. V lost 0 bases, J lost 4 bases, and 9 bases lay in between. This CDR3 has 14 residues. Germline loops: CDR1 SEHNR, CDR2 FQNEAQ (reference sequence). The CDR3 DNA is TGTGCCAGCAGCTTAGCTCGAACCGGCACTGAAGCTTTCTTT. Translated, it gives CASSLARTGTEAFF. Combining the CDR3 with reference TRBV7-9 and TRBJ1-1 gives the whole variable domain DTGVSQNPRHKITKRGQNVTFRCDPISEHNRLYWYRQTLGQGPEFLTYFQNEAQLEKSRLLSDRFSAERPKGSFSTLEIQRTEQGDSAMYLCASSLARTGTEAFFGQGTRLTVV.

Many counts were recorded for this clonotype. The genes are TRBV11-2 and TRBJ2-5; D is possibly TRBD1 (6 bases). V was clipped by 4 bases and J by 5 bases, with 14 bases between them. Germline V gene sequence: CDR1 SGHAT, CDR2 FQNNGV. This CDR3 contains 14 residues. The CDR3 reads CASSSVRGSETQYF. CDR3 bases: TGTGCCAGCAGCTCCGTCAGGGGTAGTGAGACCCAGTACTTC.

As to this clonotype: Lacking the conserved final phenylalanine or tryptophan, this CDR3 likely reflects a read error. It is unclear where the CDR3 begins or ends on the DNA, so no DNA is shown, and the CDR3 is as TCRdb lists it. This rearrangement joins TRBV20-1 to TRBJ2-3; the DNA was not compared with TRBD2, the D call given in the table. In germline, CDR1 is DFQATT, CDR2 SNEGSKA (reference sequence). Including both end residues, the CDR3 is 9 amino acids long. The CDR3 reads CSARTAGTS.

The V gene is TRBV6-2 or TRBV6-3, the J gene TRBJ2-2, with D possibly called TRBD1 or TRBD2 (6 bases each). The CDR3 runs 14 residues. The germline V gene encodes CDR1 MNHEY and CDR2 SVGEGT. The V end lost 0 bases, the J end lost 6 bases, and 8 bases lay between the germline ends. The CDR3 sequence is CASSYSRGAGELFF. The CDR3 DNA reads as TGTGCCAGCAGTTACTCAAGGGGGGCCGGGGAGCTGTTTTTT.

The chain is built from TRBV7-2 and TRBJ2-7; TRBD2 agrees at 12 bases. V shed 8 bases, J shed 2 bases, and the junction held 7 bases outside the gene matches. Germline CDR1 reads SGHTA; CDR2 reads FQGNSA. The CDR3 runs 15 residues. CDR3 loop: CASGPWTSGTYEQYF. Written as DNA, the CDR3 is TGTGCCAGCGGCCCTTGGACTAGCGGGACCTACGAGCAGTACTTC.

The chain uses TRBV20-1 and TRBJ2-7, with D possibly being TRBD2 (6 bases). With 1 base removed from V and 2 bases from J, the gap between germline ends came to 12 bases. Per germline, CDR1 DFQATT and CDR2 SNEGSKA (reference sequence). This CDR3 contains 14 residues. CDR3 sequence reads: CSARGLASTYEQYF. CDR3 bases: TGCAGTGCTAGAGGCCTAGCGAGCACCTACGAGCAGTACTTC.

The V call is TRBV19, the J call TRBJ2-7, with 10 bases matching TRBD2. From germline, CDR1 is LNHDA and CDR2 SQIVND (reference sequence). V was clipped by 3 bases and J by 3 bases; unmatched bases: 5. The CDR3 has 15 amino acids. The CDR3 DNA is TGTGCCAGTAGTATCCTAGCGGGAGAAAGCTACGAGCAGTACTTC. Translating it yields CASSILAGESYEQYF.

The chain links TRBV11-2 to TRBJ2-5, with D unclear. Germline-derived CDR1 and CDR2 are SGHAT and FQNNGV. The CDR3 contains 11 residues. V gave up 5 bases and J gave up 9 bases, with 10 bases separating them. For the CDR3, the DNA is TGTGCCAGCAGCGAAGACCGACCCCAGTACTTC. Translation: CASSEDRPQYF.

This clonotype was seen a few times. CDR3 bases: TGTGCCAGCAGCTTCCGGACGGGGGACACTGAAGCTTTCTTT. Amino acid sequence: CASSFRTGDTEAFF. The chain employs TRBV11-2 and TRBJ1-1; D possibly corresponds to TRBD1 (5 bases). The CDR3 runs to 14 residues. In germline, CDR1 is SGHAT, CDR2 FQNNGV. V lost 3 bases to trimming and J lost 3 bases, with 11 bases between them.

The CDR3 region is CASSLDGTEAFF. CDR3 nucleotides: TGTGCCAGCAGTTTGGATGGGACTGAAGCTTTCTTT. The J gene is TRBJ1-1, the V gene TRBV28; D gene unclear. Germline V gene sequence: CDR1 MDHEN, CDR2 SYDVKM. The CDR3 loop spans 12 amino acids. Trimming stripped 3 bases from V and 5 bases from J, with 7 bases between.

This clonotype has a count of ten or more. The genes are TRBV28 and TRBJ1-2, with unresolved D. The CDR3 contains 13 residues. CDR1 is MDHEN and CDR2 is SYDVKM in the germline V gene. V lost 6 bases, J lost 6 bases, and 14 bases lay in between. This CDR3 reads CASSADQDDGYTF. The DNA of the CDR3 is TGTGCCAGCAGCGCCGACCAGGATGATGGCTACACCTTC.

Of note for this clonotype: A much larger clone is a single base away; this may be a read error. The gene calls are TRBV7-6 and TRBJ2-5; D gene uncertain. CDR3 length: 13 amino acids. CDR1 is SGHVS and CDR2 is FNYEAQ in the germline V gene. V was trimmed by 1 base and J by 2 bases, leaving 5 bases between them. CDR3 nucleotide sequence: TGTGCCAGCAGCTTAGGGGGACAAGAGACCCAGTACTTC. Its translation is CASSLGGQETQYF.